The rows below give T cell receptor beta chains drawn from one sample of a study of cytomegalovirus exposure and HLA in healthy donors. Profiled with immunoSEQ multiplex PCR; TCRdb holds only in-frame clones, not every one. Of roughly 100,000 clones in the sample, almost 70% were seen once. The sample comprised PBMCs. The receptors come from a man younger than 40 in good health and CMV-seronegative. CDR3s include the opening cysteine and the closing phenylalanine or tryptophan.

V gene,CDR3 protein
TRBV7-2,CASSPRLAGSTYEQYF
TRBV20-1,CSAKTRSEQYF
TRBV7-9,CASSSGTGAVLDTEAFF
TRBV5-1,CASSYGGQGAGETQYF
TRBV29-1,CSVETSGRETQYF
TRBV7-2,CASSSTAETQYF
TRBV30,CAWSAGQGAEAFF
TRBV5-4,CASSYGGYNSPLHF
TRBV10-3,CAAGQGYEQYF
TRBV5-1,CASSLGLAGDEQYF
TRBV7-2,CASSPRGQGGEQYF
TRBV19,CASTGLGANVLTF
TRBV2,CASSRDRVNSPLHF
TRBV4-3,CASSQDPSNTEAFF
TRBV30,CAWTRGTANTGELFF
TRBV5-8,CASTLGATGGYQETQYF
TRBV7-8,CASSLYTGDSGYTF
TRBV6-6,CASSYSNSGNSPLHF
TRBV15,CATSRDNRGDYGYTF
TRBV15,CATAAGGVGSPLHF
TRBV7-2,CASSYNRQETQYF
TRBV7-2,CASSLRVGGTEAFF
TRBV5-1,CASSLPRSGTQPFPTHEQYF
TRBV5-4,CASSQQGAYEKLFF
TRBV6-5,CASSRQAGANVLTF
TRBV6-1,CASRPTGRGTEAFF
TRBV2,CASVWTGGTADTQYF
TRBV7-6,CASSLSGMSNSPLHF
TRBV2,CASMAGLAGGGSGELFF
TRBV7-9,CASSYGDRPNEKLFF
TRBV20-1,CSASLGSEAFF
TRBV15,CATSRYSSQPQHF
TRBV6-5,CASSAEMTTNYGYTF
TRBV19,CASTPDGQVFASSYNEQFF
TRBV15,CATSRGGQGFNEQFF
TRBV10-3,CATMDSSEAFF
TRBV27,CASSLLAEATGELFF
TRBV7-8,CASSLQGWNTEAFF